Each of the 13 T cell receptor beta chains below was sequenced from the same sample in a study of T cells in Graves' hyperthyroidism and ophthalmopathy. Authors of the study amplified TCR beta CDR3 regions from RNA transcripts. Carried out on the TCR CDR3, a first-round RT-PCR used the HTBI primer set. TCRdb reanalysed the multiplex PCR reads using MiXCR and keeps one entry per CDR3 protein. The sample has approximately 700,000 distinct CDR3 sequences, about 17% seen once. Sequenced sample: blood. The receptors here all came from a man aged 18 to 30 with Graves' hyperthyroidism.

Only a few counts were recorded for this clonotype. V gene TRBV7-9 combines with J gene TRBJ2-3; no firm D call. The CDR3 totals 14 residues. Germline assignment: CDR1 SEHNR and CDR2 FQNEAQ (reference sequence). Trimming removed 2 bases at V and 4 bases at J, with 10 bases between. The CDR3 loop is CASSLLMGPDTQYF. CDR3 DNA: TGTGCCAGCAGCTTATTGATGGGTCCAGATACGCAGTATTTT. The full variable domain, rest sourced from reference TRBV7-9 and TRBJ2-3, is DTGVSQNPRHKITKRGQNVTFRCDPISEHNRLYWYRQTLGQGPEFLTYFQNEAQLEKSRLLSDRFSAERPKGSFSTLEIQRTEQGDSAMYLCASSLLMGPDTQYFGPGTRLTVL.

The V and J genes are TRBV20-1 and TRBJ2-3, with a possible D match to TRBD2 (6 bases). The V gene's germline CDR1 is DFQATT and CDR2 SNEGSKA (reference sequence). V was shortened by 0 bases and J by 3 bases, with 16 bases between the two germline ends. The CDR3 consists of 16 residues. CDR3 residues: CSARDGREIGTDTQYF. The CDR3 region has the DNA TGCAGTGCTAGAGATGGACGGGAGATCGGTACAGATACGCAGTATTTT.

This clonotype was seen at least ten times. The chain employs TRBV12-3 or TRBV12-4 and TRBJ2-2; D may be TRBD2 (5 bases). CDR3 length: 14 amino acids. Trimming shortened V by 2 bases and J by 4 bases, and 8 bases separated the two germline ends. The CDR3 is CASSLMGSTGELFF. The CDR3, as DNA: TGTGCCAGCAGTTTAATGGGGAGCACCGGGGAGCTGTTTTTT.

This clonotype was found a few times. The V gene is TRBV28, the J gene TRBJ2-1; 9 bases fit TRBD2. This CDR3 is 17 amino acids long. Germline CDR1 MDHEN, CDR2 SYDVKM. V was pared by 6 bases and J by 8 bases, with 17 bases of the junction left unmatched. The CDR3 DNA is TGTGCCAGCAGCTCTCCTACTGGCGGGAGGGCCGGAGATGAGCAGTTCTTC. This codes for CASSSPTGGRAGDEQFF.

The genes are TRBV10-1 and TRBJ2-1; D is unresolved. This CDR3 spans 12 amino acids. Trimming pared 3 bases from V and 6 bases from J, leaving 6 bases between. In germline, CDR1 is WNHNN, CDR2 SYGVQD (reference sequence). CDR3 protein: CASSEGSNEQFF. DNA for the CDR3: TGCGCCAGCAGTGAAGGATCCAATGAGCAGTTCTTC.

This clonotype was seen only a few times. This sequence joins TRBV10-3 and TRBJ2-1, with a possible D match to TRBD2 (6 bases). Germline V gene lookup returns CDR1 ENHRY and CDR2 SYGVKD. The CDR3 sequence is 17 residues long. Trimming pared 4 bases from V and 5 bases from J, leaving 21 bases between. In DNA, the CDR3 is TGTGCCATCAGTGTCACGGGACTCCCCCTCCGAAACAATGAGCAGTTCTTC. Translating it yields CAISVTGLPLRNNEQFF.

This chain links TRBV3-1 with TRBJ2-3; D is perhaps TRBD2 (5 bases). The CDR3 covers 17 residues. V was pared by 1 base and J by 5 bases, with 19 bases between. Germline loops: CDR1 LGHDT, CDR2 YNNKEL (reference sequence). The CDR3 spells CASSQVPSHSALDTQYF. The CDR3 DNA sequence: TGTGCCAGCAGCCAAGTACCTAGCCACTCCGCCCTAGATACGCAGTATTTT.

This clonotype appeared once. This chain uses TRBV19 with TRBJ2-7; D is tentatively TRBD1 or TRBD2 (6 bases each). This CDR3 has 15 residues. Trimming removed 6 bases from V and 3 bases from J, with 18 bases in between. Germline V CDR1 and CDR2: LNHDA, SQIVND (reference sequence). CDR3 sequence (DNA): TGTGCCAGTAGCCCCGCTTCAGGGGAGGTCTACGAGCAGTACTTC. The encoded protein is CASSPASGEVYEQYF.

The chain employs TRBV28 and TRBJ1-4; D gene ambiguous. The ends were cut back, 3 bases at V and 1 base at J, with 6 bases in the middle. This CDR3 spans 14 amino acids. Germline loops: CDR1 MDHEN, CDR2 SYDVKM. CDR3 DNA sequence: TGTGCCAGCAGTTTCGGCCAAACTAATGAAAAACTGTTTTTT. As protein: CASSFGQTNEKLFF.

This clonotype was seen ten or more times. V usage is TRBV27 and J usage is TRBJ2-1; tentative D call: TRBD2 (5 bases). The germline gives CDR1 MNHEY, CDR2 SMNVEV (reference sequence). The length of the CDR3 is 19 residues. V was cut by 2 bases and J by 5 bases, with 25 bases left in between. CDR3 DNA: TGTGCCAGCAGTTTAGTGGGGTGGGCGGGTCACTCTTTAGACAATGAGCAGTTCTTC. Its protein is CASSLVGWAGHSLDNEQFF.

The sample holds many counts of this clonotype. The chain has TRBV18 and TRBJ1-4; D unclear. Looked up from germline, CDR1 is KGHSH and CDR2 is LQKENI. The CDR3 consists of 14 residues. Deletions cut 0 bases from V and 6 bases from J, with 8 bases between. The CDR3 region is CASSPPRTDEKLFF. CDR3 sequence (DNA): TGTGCCAGCTCACCACCGCGGACGGATGAAAAACTGTTTTTT.

This chain uses TRBV18 with TRBJ2-3; TRBD1 agrees at 10 bases. The CDR3 runs 16 residues. The V gene's germline CDR1 is KGHSH and CDR2 LQKENI. V was pared by 3 bases and J by 0 bases, with 3 bases of the junction left unmatched. CDR3 loop: CASSPLGQGSTDTQYF. DNA for the CDR3: TGTGCCAGCTCACCCCTGGGACAGGGGAGCACAGATACGCAGTATTTT.

The V call is TRBV28, the J call TRBJ1-2; 7 bases are shared with TRBD1. With V trimmed by 6 bases and J by 5 bases, 3 bases remained unmatched. CDR3 length: 12 residues. The germline gives CDR1 MDHEN, CDR2 SYDVKM. CDR3 sequence: CASSGTAYGYTF. CDR3 nucleotides: TGTGCCAGCAGCGGGACAGCGTATGGCTACACCTTC.